This paragraph reports one T cell receptor (beta chain). Its antigen is still unknown. Three rounds of nested PCR, following a modified ARM-PCR protocol, produced the TCRbeta library. From the multiplex PCR reads, TCRdb called clonotypes with MiXCR, one entry per CDR3 protein. Here the sample spans about 67,000 distinct CDR3 sequences, around 80% being singletons. Germline V gene sequence: CDR1 LNHNV, CDR2 YYDKDF (reference sequence). Deletions cut 5 bases from V and 1 base from J, with 14 bases between. The CDR3 is made up of 15 amino acids. These data come from a study of tumor and adjacent non-tumor tissue in lung cancer. Regarding the study as a whole: Significantly higher TCR diversity was found in tumor than normal lung.

RNA was extracted from bulk tissue without any cell sorting. More than 3 cm separated this lung sample from the edge of the tumor. Source material: distant non-tumor lung tissue. V usage is TRBV15 and J usage is TRBJ1-1, with a weak D call TRBD1 (5 bases). The sequence was collected from a man in his sixties with non-small cell lung cancer. The CDR3 protein is CATSPTGEANTEAFF. CDR3 nucleotides: TGTGCCACCAGCCCGACGGGGGAAGCGAACACTGAAGCTTTCTTT.